Here is one T cell receptor (beta chain) with its context. TCRdb re-called the 5' RACE reads; every CDR3 protein appears as one record, without DNA. Seen in this sample are 350,000 to 450,000 distinct CDR3 sequences; the ten most common clones hold under 6.5%. This specimen comes from a study of T cells expressing NK-cell markers. This CDR3 is built from 16 residues. Germline V gene sequence: CDR1 SGHAT, CDR2 FQNNGV. The chain employs TRBV11-2 and TRBJ2-3; TCRdb gives TRBD1 as the D gene, but with no DNA this cannot be confirmed. The origin of this receptor is a man aged 18-75 years in good health. Sequencing was carried out using blood T cells: a sorted CD56 or NKG2C T cell subset, CD4+ or CD8+ T cells, or bulk PBMC T cells (not recorded which). This CDR3 is CASSLHSGGFTDTQYF.